A single sample gave rise to the 19 T cell receptor beta chains below, sequenced in a study of blood T cell repertoires in COVID-19. Sequencing was performed with immunoSEQ multiplex PCR; in TCRdb, only in-frame clones are kept and a portion is missing. The sample holds about 290,000 clones, around nine tenths seen once. Sequencing used peripheral blood. The receptors shown here come from a woman between 35 and 50 years old who had recovered from COVID-19.

J is TRBJ1-6 and V is TRBV28; TRBD1 matches 9 bases. Per the germline V gene, CDR1 is MDHEN and CDR2 is SYDVKM. The length of the CDR3 is 14 residues. With 6 bases clipped from V and 10 bases from J, the junction kept 7 bases outside the gene matches. The CDR3 sequence: CASRGDRDRSPLHF. CDR3 sequence (DNA): TGTGCCAGCAGGGGGGACAGGGACCGCTCACCCCTCCACTTT.

The CDR3 DNA is TGCGCCAGCAGCCCCAATGGACAGCCTGCAACTAATGAAAAACTGTTTTTT. It encodes CASSPNGQPATNEKLFF. The gene calls are TRBV5-1 and TRBJ1-4; tentative D call: TRBD1 (6 bases). The CDR3 is 17 amino acids. Germline V gene lookup returns CDR1 SGHRS and CDR2 YFSETQ. The ends were cut back, 4 bases at V and 0 bases at J, with 16 bases in the middle.

The V call is TRBV29-1, the J call TRBJ2-1; D gene uncertain. This CDR3 comprises 13 residues. Trimming took off 7 bases at V and 2 bases at J, with 12 bases between the two ends. CDR1 is SQVTM and CDR2 is ANQGSEA in the germline V gene. CDR3 sequence: CSALGVPYNEQFF. CDR3 bases: TGCAGCGCCCTTGGAGTTCCCTACAATGAGCAGTTCTTC.

This chain links TRBV29-1 with TRBJ2-3; 9 bases line up with TRBD2. The CDR3 is 18 residues long. V trimming: 3 bases; J trimming: 4 bases; junction bases outside the gene matches: 17. Looked up from germline, CDR1 is SQVTM and CDR2 is ANQGSEA. DNA of the CDR3: TGCAGCGTTGATGGACTAGCGACTTCCAATAGGGGGGCAGATACGCAGTATTTT. Encoded protein: CSVDGLATSNRGADTQYF.

The chain carries TRBV5-8 and TRBJ1-4, with D hard to call. CDR1 is SGHTS, CDR2 YDEGEE, per germline. The CDR3 sequence is 14 residues long. Between the trimmed V and J ends, which lost 0 bases and 8 bases, there was a span of 11 bases. The CDR3 reads CASSLGRPGEKLFF. Here the CDR3 DNA reads TGTGCCAGCAGCTTGGGTCGGCCGGGGGAAAAACTGTTTTTT. Full variable domain (remainder filled in from reference TRBV5-8 and TRBJ1-4): EAGVTQSPTHLIKTRGQQATLRCSPISGHTSVYWYQQALGLGLQFLLWYDEGEERNRGNFPPRFSGRQFPNYSSELNVNALELEDSALYLCASSLGRPGEKLFFGSGTQLSVL.

The rearrangement joins TRBV28 to TRBJ2-1; 7 nucleotides match TRBD2. Germline loops: CDR1 MDHEN, CDR2 SYDVKM. With V trimmed by 3 bases and J by 4 bases, 3 bases remained unmatched. CDR3 length: 14 amino acids. This chain's CDR3 is CASSLTSPYNEQFF. CDR3 nucleotides: TGTGCCAGCAGTTTGACTAGCCCTTACAATGAGCAGTTCTTC.

The chain employs TRBV23-1 and TRBJ2-1, with 9 bases identical to TRBD2. TRBV23-1 is classed as an ORF, of uncertain function. V dropped 6 bases and J dropped 4; count of bases not matched to a gene: 16. The CDR3 runs 18 residues. The CDR3, as DNA: TGCGCCAGCAGCTGCGGGGGGGGTGGCGGCGGGTCATACAATGAGCAGTTCTTC. Amino acid sequence: CASSCGGGGGGSYNEQFF.

The chain joins TRBV5-1 to TRBJ2-1; 15 nucleotides agree with TRBD2. V was pared by 1 base and J by 4 bases, with 9 bases of the junction left unmatched. The germline gives CDR1 SGHRS, CDR2 YFSETQ. This CDR3 is built from 19 residues. CDR3 sequence reads: CASSLWTSGRAAGYNEQFF. In DNA, the CDR3 is TGCGCCAGCAGCTTGTGGACTAGCGGGAGGGCCGCTGGGTACAATGAGCAGTTCTTC. Filled out from reference TRBV5-1 and TRBJ2-1, the complete variable domain reads KAGVTQTPRYLIKTRGQQVTLSCSPISGHRSVSWYQQTPGQGLQFLFEYFSETQRNKGNFPGRFSGRQFSNSRSEMNVSTLELGDSALYLCASSLWTSGRAAGYNEQFFGPGTRLTVL.

J is TRBJ2-7 and V is TRBV5-4; 9 bases match TRBD1. The trim removed 3 bases at V and 0 bases at J, leaving 4 bases unmatched. This CDR3 is built from 15 residues. CDR1 and CDR2 from the germline V gene are SGHNT and YYREEE (reference sequence). The CDR3 reads CASSWGQGASYEQYF. CDR3 coding DNA: TGTGCCAGCAGCTGGGGACAGGGAGCCTCCTACGAGCAGTACTTC.

The chain uses TRBV6-5 and TRBJ2-5; TRBD1 matches 9 bases. Germline trimming cut 5 bases from V and 4 bases from J; bases unmatched to any gene: 8. Per the germline V gene, CDR1 is MNHEY and CDR2 is SVGAGI. This CDR3 spans 15 amino acids. CDR3 sequence: CASSPGTGWIETQYF. The CDR3 DNA reads as TGTGCCAGCAGTCCCGGGACAGGGTGGATAGAGACCCAGTACTTC.

The chain couples TRBV5-1 to TRBJ2-7, with 13 nucleotides matching TRBD2. This CDR3 is built from 16 residues. V lost 4 bases, J lost 4 bases, and 8 bases stayed unmatched. CDR1 is SGHRS and CDR2 is YFSETQ in the germline V gene. The CDR3 sequence is CASSRTSGSDGYEQYF. CDR3 sequence (DNA): TGCGCCAGCAGCAGGACTAGCGGGAGCGATGGTTACGAGCAGTACTTC.

This clone was counted only a few times. This chain links TRBV24-1 with TRBJ2-2; D is undetermined. CDR3 size: 14 residues. V lost 5 bases and J lost 1, with 7 bases in between. Germline-derived CDR1 and CDR2 are KGHDR and SFDVKD. DNA for the CDR3: TGTGCCACCAGTGGGCCCTTGAACACCGGGGAGCTGTTTTTT. Encoded protein: CATSGPLNTGELFF.

The chain joins TRBV5-6 to TRBJ1-5, with 9 bases identical to TRBD1. The CDR3 sequence is 17 residues long. CDR1 and CDR2 (germline): SGHDT, YYEEEE. V shed 3 bases and J 3 bases; nucleotides not matched to a gene: 10. CDR3 protein: CASSSDRDREYNQPQHF. As DNA, the CDR3 is TGTGCCAGCAGCTCTGACCGGGACAGGGAGTACAATCAGCCCCAGCATTTT.

The CDR3 DNA follows: TGTGCCAGCAGCTTGTGGGACAGGGGGCAGGGCAATCAGCCCCAGCATTTT. Amino acid sequence: CASSLWDRGQGNQPQHF. The V call is TRBV5-5, the J call TRBJ1-5, with 12 bases matching TRBD1. Germline V gene data show CDR1 as SGHKS and CDR2 as YYEKEE (reference sequence). Germline trimming cut 1 base from V and 2 bases from J; bases unmatched to any gene: 4. This CDR3 has 17 residues.

The chain is built from TRBV7-9 and TRBJ2-1; 8 positions agree with TRBD1. Germline CDR1 SEHNR, CDR2 FQNEAQ (reference sequence). The CDR3 extends over 15 amino acids. V lost 1 base and J lost 6; bases outside the gene matches: 5. The CDR3 DNA sequence: TGTGCCAGCAGCTTAGTCCCTACAGGGGGCAATGAGCAGTTCTTC. Protein product: CASSLVPTGGNEQFF.

The chain links TRBV4-2 to TRBJ2-3, with TRBD1 matching 11 bases. The germline CDR1 and CDR2 sequences are LGHNA and YNFKEQ. The CDR3 has 16 amino acids. The V gene end was trimmed by 1 base and the J gene end by 6 bases; junction bases not matched to a gene: 6. CDR3 sequence: CASSQGTGGDGDTQYF. CDR3 nucleotides: TGTGCCAGCAGCCAAGGGACAGGGGGCGACGGGGATACGCAGTATTTT.

The rearrangement uses TRBV2 and TRBJ2-1; 14 bases align to TRBD2. CDR1 is SNHLY and CDR2 is FYNNEI in the germline V gene. V shed 6 bases and J 5 bases; nucleotides not matched to a gene: 9. The CDR3 spans 17 residues. CDR3 loop: CASRETGGLAGDNEQFF. CDR3 DNA sequence: TGTGCCAGCAGAGAAACAGGGGGACTAGCGGGAGACAATGAGCAGTTCTTC.

The chain couples TRBV10-3 to TRBJ1-1; D gene ambiguous. The CDR3 is 11 amino acids. Germline V lookup: CDR1 ENHRY, CDR2 SYGVKD. V was clipped by 8 bases and J by 1 base, with 5 bases between them. The CDR3 coding sequence is TGTGCCATCCAGGCGAACACTGAAGCTTTCTTT. Translated: CAIQANTEAFF.

With respect to this clone: The identical CDR3 is also encoded by other nucleotide sequences in the sample. This chain uses TRBV29-1 with TRBJ2-1; TRBD2 aligns across 7 bases. This CDR3 region has 14 residues. CDR1 SQVTM and CDR2 ANQGSEA come from the germline V gene. Losses at the gene ends were 3 bases for V and 2 bases for J; bases not matched to a gene: 4. The DNA for the CDR3 is TGCAGCGTTGATCCTAGCGGAACCTACAATGAGCAGTTCTTC. Translation gives CSVDPSGTYNEQFF.